The TCR beta chain under discussion was sequenced for a study of OX40 agonist ivuxolimab in advanced cancers. Measured with immunoSEQ multiplex PCR; TCRdb has only the in-frame clones, and not every one. The sample lists about 66,000 clones; more than 75% were seen once. Trimming pared 2 bases from V and 3 bases from J, leaving 12 bases between. The CDR3 contains 14 residues. Germline assignment: CDR1 SGHRS and CDR2 YFSETQ. Points on this clone: The antigen is unknown.

Study-level results: Not determined was the antigen specificity of the expanded peripheral T cells. Among patients with partial responses at 0.1-3.0 mg/kg, clonal expansion was among the lowest. Normalized T-cell clonal expansion was also low in a subset of nonresponders.

The sequence was collected from an adult with an advanced solid tumor such as melanoma, head and neck, liver or kidney cancer. The material was CD4+ or CD8+ T cells sorted from blood, obtained in a trial of the OX40 agonist ivuxolimab. The genes are TRBV5-1 and TRBJ2-7; D not resolved. Here the CDR3 DNA reads TGCGCCAGCAGCTTCGGTATAGGGTACTACGAGCAGTACTTC. Translating gives CASSFGIGYYEQYF.